This entry lists 20 T cell receptor beta chains sequenced from one sample in a study of blood T cell repertoires in COVID-19. Measured with immunoSEQ multiplex PCR; TCRdb has only the in-frame clones, and not every one. The table records roughly 180,000 clones, 70% to 80% of them present only once. Sequenced sample: peripheral blood. The origin of the receptors is a woman aged 60 to 75 with COVID-19, enrolled during active disease.

The chain joins TRBV19 to TRBJ2-3, with D possibly TRBD2 on 5 matching bases. This CDR3 has 13 residues. The V end was cut by 1 base, the J end by 6 bases, with 8 bases between. Per germline, CDR1 LNHDA and CDR2 SQIVND (reference sequence). DNA of the CDR3: TGTGCCAGTAGTATAGCCCGCGGGGATACGCAGTATTTT. Translating it yields CASSIARGDTQYF.

CDR3 protein: CASSPRDRLNTEAFF. The DNA of the CDR3 is TGTGCCAGCAGCCCCCGGGACAGATTGAACACTGAAGCTTTCTTT. The genes are TRBV9 and TRBJ1-1, with 7 bases fitting TRBD1. The CDR3 contains 15 residues. CDR1 is SGDLS and CDR2 is YYNGEE in the germline V gene. The junction had 6 bases not matched to a gene; V was cut back by 4 bases and J by 0 bases. The whole variable domain, remainder taken from reference TRBV9 and TRBJ1-1, is DSGVTQTPKHLITATGQRVTLRCSPRSGDLSVYWYQQSLDQGLQFLIQYYNGEERAKGNILERFSAQQFPDLHSELNLSSLELGDSALYFCASSPRDRLNTEAFFGQGTRLTVV.

The chain recombines TRBV25-1 with TRBJ2-7; 7 bases are a match to TRBD1. CDR3 length: 16 amino acids. The V gene end was trimmed by 8 bases and the J gene end by 1 base; junction bases not matched to a gene: 14. The germline V gene encodes CDR1 MGHDK and CDR2 SYGVNS. CDR3 nucleotides: TGTGCCAGCGGAGGACCGGGACAGACTATATCCTACGAGCAGTACGTC. Translation gives CASGGPGQTISYEQYV.

This clone was counted a single time. The V call is TRBV27, the J call TRBJ1-2, with a tentative D call TRBD1 (6 bases). This CDR3 is 14 amino acids long. In germline, CDR1 is MNHEY, CDR2 SMNVEV (reference sequence). The germline V and J ends were trimmed by 3 bases and 8 bases, with 16 bases remaining between them. The CDR3 region is CASSFSQGSRGYTF. The DNA of the CDR3 is TGTGCCAGCAGTTTTTCTCAGGGGAGTCGCGGCTACACCTTC.

The chain uses TRBV24-1 and TRBJ2-5; the match to TRBD1 covers 7 bases. Germline values: CDR1 KGHDR, CDR2 SFDVKD. The junction had 3 bases not matched to a gene; V was cut back by 2 bases and J by 4 bases. The CDR3 extends over 14 amino acids. The CDR3 coding sequence is TGTGCCACCAGTGATTCAGGGGGTCCAGAGACCCAGTACTTC. This codes for CATSDSGGPETQYF.

V and J are TRBV6-5 and TRBJ2-5; TRBD1 matches 12 bases. Germline V gene lookup returns CDR1 MNHEY and CDR2 SVGAGI. This CDR3 region has 16 residues. With V trimmed by 4 bases and J by 5 bases, 8 bases remained unmatched. The CDR3 here is CASSSVGQGAGETQYF. The DNA of the CDR3 is TGTGCCAGCAGTTCTGTGGGACAGGGGGCGGGGGAGACCCAGTACTTC.

In its sample, this clone was seen once. The gene calls are TRBV19 and TRBJ1-2; D is possibly TRBD1 (5 bases). The CDR3 sequence is 15 residues long. Trimming removed 6 bases from V and 4 bases from J, with 18 bases in between. Germline CDR1 is LNHDA and CDR2 is SQIVND (reference sequence). CDR3: CASRPRGLFLYGYTF. As DNA, the CDR3 is TGTGCCAGTAGACCAAGGGGCCTTTTCCTCTATGGCTACACCTTC.

The rearrangement links TRBV6-6 to TRBJ2-1; the match to TRBD1 covers 9 bases. Germline CDR1 MNHNY, CDR2 SVGAGI (reference sequence). J was trimmed by 0 bases and V by 7 bases; bases with no gene match: 4. This CDR3 contains 15 residues. CDR3 sequence: CASTEGQGSYNEQFF. CDR3 in DNA: TGTGCCAGCACCGAGGGACAGGGCTCCTACAATGAGCAGTTCTTC.

This clone was found many times. The J gene is TRBJ1-2, the V gene TRBV9; no clear D gene. The V gene's germline CDR1 is SGDLS and CDR2 YYNGEE. V was pared by 0 bases and J by 2 bases, with 5 bases between. The CDR3 runs to 13 residues. The CDR3 DNA reads as TGTGCCAGCAGCGTAGCGGGGAACTATGGCTACACCTTC. Translation gives CASSVAGNYGYTF.

The genes are TRBV30 and TRBJ1-5; tentatively, D is TRBD1 (6 bases). CDR1 is GTSNPN, CDR2 SVGIG, per germline (reference sequence). The CDR3 spans 15 residues. Between the trimmed V and J ends, which lost 0 bases and 8 bases, there was a span of 17 bases. The CDR3 DNA reads as TGTGCCTGGAGTGTCAACAGGGAGGGGGGGAAGCCCCAGCATTTT. It codes for CAWSVNREGGKPQHF.

The rearrangement uses TRBV7-7 and TRBJ2-7; 8 nucleotides align to TRBD1. The CDR3 covers 16 residues. Germline V CDR1 and CDR2: SSHAT, FNYEAQ (reference sequence). The CDR3: CASSLRDRLGFYEQYV. Here the CDR3 DNA reads TGTGCTAGCAGCTTAAGGGACAGGCTGGGGTTTTACGAGCAGTACGTC.

Here the CDR3 reads CASSDTGVRGYTF. As DNA, the CDR3 is TGTGCCAGTAGTGATACAGGGGTACGCGGCTACACCTTC. The gene calls are TRBV19 and TRBJ1-2, with TRBD1 matching 7 bases. CDR3 length equals 13 residues. Germline CDR1 is LNHDA and CDR2 is SQIVND (reference sequence). V lost 5 bases to trimming and J lost 8 bases; unmatched junction nucleotides: 8.

This chain uses TRBV7-2 with TRBJ2-2; D gene unclear. Trimming stripped 8 bases from V and 0 bases from J, with 16 bases between. The germline V gene encodes CDR1 SGHTA and CDR2 FQGNSA. The CDR3 has 16 amino acids. In DNA form, the CDR3 reads TGTGCCAGCCCCGCCTATGCGGCGGCGAACACCGGGGAGCTGTTTTTT. Its protein is CASPAYAAANTGELFF.

The genes are TRBV19 and TRBJ2-1; no reliable D call. The CDR3 runs 15 residues. Germline V gene sequence: CDR1 LNHDA, CDR2 SQIVND (reference sequence). Trimming cost V 2 bases and J 6 bases, with 14 bases left between them. The CDR3 here is CASSILVSGGNEQFF. The CDR3, as DNA: TGTGCCAGTAGTATACTAGTAAGTGGCGGCAATGAGCAGTTCTTC.

The rearrangement uses TRBV7-9 and TRBJ2-2, with D uncertain. V lost 0 bases to trimming and J lost 1 base, with 6 bases between them. CDR1 and CDR2 from the germline V gene are SEHNR and FQNEAQ (reference sequence). This CDR3 region has 15 residues. The DNA of the CDR3 is TGTGCCAGCAGCTTAGCAGCAAAGAACACCGGGGAGCTGTTTTTT. Translated, it gives CASSLAAKNTGELFF.

The chain combines TRBV28 with TRBJ2-1; 7 nucleotides line up with TRBD2. The germline gives CDR1 MDHEN, CDR2 SYDVKM. This CDR3 spans 15 amino acids. V trimming: 5 bases; J trimming: 10 bases; junction bases outside the gene matches: 14. Here the CDR3 reads CASSRPTGAGAEQFF. In nucleotides, the CDR3 is TGTGCCAGCAGTCGACCAACGGGCGCGGGAGCAGAGCAGTTCTTC.

This rearrangement joins TRBV27 to TRBJ1-2, with 10 bases identical to TRBD1. Germline trimming cut 7 bases from V and 7 bases from J; bases unmatched to any gene: 15. CDR1 MNHEY and CDR2 SMNVEV come from the germline V gene (reference sequence). This CDR3 spans 16 amino acids. As DNA, the CDR3 is TGTGCCAGCACCTCGACACCGGGACAGGGGTCGAGTGGCTACACCTTC. It specifies CASTSTPGQGSSGYTF.

The genes are TRBV5-1 and TRBJ2-7; D is possibly TRBD1 (6 bases). CDR1 is SGHRS and CDR2 is YFSETQ in the germline V gene. The CDR3 is 15 residues long. Trimming removed 6 bases at V and 2 bases at J, with 18 bases between. CDR3 sequence reads: CASKTGLSPTYEQYF. In DNA, the CDR3 is TGCGCCAGCAAGACAGGACTCTCTCCCACCTACGAGCAGTACTTC.

The chain employs TRBV9 and TRBJ2-3, with 9 bases matching TRBD1. The CDR3 covers 14 residues. V shed 4 bases, J shed 6 bases, and the junction held 6 bases outside the gene matches. Looked up from germline, CDR1 is SGDLS and CDR2 is YYNGEE. CDR3 sequence reads: CASSSDRGWDTQYF. The CDR3 DNA follows: TGTGCCAGCAGCTCGGACAGGGGCTGGGATACGCAGTATTTT. The complete variable domain, with remaining parts taken from reference TRBV9 and TRBJ2-3, reads DSGVTQTPKHLITATGQRVTLRCSPRSGDLSVYWYQQSLDQGLQFLIQYYNGEERAKGNILERFSAQQFPDLHSELNLSSLELGDSALYFCASSSDRGWDTQYFGPGTRLTVL.

The genes are TRBV20-1 and TRBJ2-1; TRBD1 matches at 7 bases. V dropped 3 bases and J dropped 5; count of bases not matched to a gene: 7. Per germline, CDR1 DFQATT and CDR2 SNEGSKA (reference sequence). The CDR3 consists of 14 residues. This CDR3 reads CSASRTGTNNEQFF. CDR3 DNA: TGCAGTGCTAGTCGGACAGGAACAAACAATGAGCAGTTCTTC.